These T cell receptor beta chains were read from a single sample in a study of blood T cells in healthy people across ages. TCRdb re-analysed the 5' RACE reads in MiXCR, keeping a single row per CDR3 protein. Among some 930,000 distinct CDR3 sequences, 25% to 30% were seen once, and the ten largest hold 10% to 13%. A further study also used this sample, focusing on T cells of mothers and their children.

The sequencing input was blood. The receptors derive from a woman aged 40 to 50 in good health. CDR3s include the opening cysteine and the closing phenylalanine or tryptophan. D genes are given only for firm matches. Only some rows state a clone size, as once, few, many or a class for expanded clones.

V gene	D gene	clone size	J gene	CDR3 protein	CDR3 DNA
TRBV14	-	few	TRBJ1-6	CASSREMGNSPLHF	TGTGCCAGCAGCCGCGAAATGGGTAATTCACCCCTCCACTTT
TRBV6-2/TRBV6-3	TRBD1	-	TRBJ2-7	CVSSYPDRLSEQYF	TGCGTCAGCAGTTACCCGGACAGGTTGAGCGAGCAGTACTTC
TRBV12-3/TRBV12-4	-	many	TRBJ2-6	CASSLRAGARGRANVLTF	TGTGCCAGCAGTTTAAGGGCCGGGGCGAGAGGGAGGGCCAACGTCCTGACTTTC
TRBV10-3	-	many	TRBJ1-2	CAISMDGTYGYTF	TGTGCCATCAGCATGGACGGTACCTATGGCTACACCTTC
TRBV11-3	TRBD2	-	TRBJ2-3	CASSPAGLAGGPGCTDTQYF	TGTGCCAGCAGCCCCGCGGGACTAGCGGGGGGGCCGGGCTGCACAGATACGCAGTATTTT
TRBV7-2	-	-	TRBJ2-2	CASSFSTGNTGELFF	TGTGCCAGCAGCTTTTCTACAGGAAACACCGGGGAGCTGTTTTTT
TRBV20-1	TRBD1	many	TRBJ2-1	CSARDRVGHNEQFF	TGCAGTGCCAGGGACAGGGTAGGCCACAATGAGCAGTTCTTC
TRBV7-9	-	many	TRBJ2-3	CASSLDLSTDTQYF	TGTGCCAGCAGCTTAGACTTAAGCACAGATACGCAGTATTTT
TRBV5-8	TRBD2	-	TRBJ2-3	CASSLEGLVSDTQYF	TGTGCCAGCAGCTTGGAGGGACTAGTTTCAGATACGCAGTATTTT
TRBV6-2/TRBV6-3	TRBD1	many	TRBJ2-7	CASTAWTGYYEQYF	TGTGCCAGCACCGCCTGGACAGGGTATTACGAGCAGTACTTC
TRBV4-3	-	-	TRBJ2-1	CASSQDLGQPKVPSPYNEQFF	TGCGCCAGCAGCCAAGATCTAGGGCAACCTAAAGTGCCTTCACCCTACAATGAGCAGTTCTTC
TRBV7-8	-	-	TRBJ2-7	CAGSGTSTGDGQYF	TGTGCCGGATCCGGGACTTCCACGGGGGACGGGCAGTACTTC
TRBV9	TRBD1	-	TRBJ2-7	CASSTRDSPRSYEQYF	TGTGCCAGCAGCACCCGGGACAGTCCTCGCTCCTACGAGCAGTACTTC
TRBV2	-	-	TRBJ2-4	CASSPGGRERYF	TGTGCCAGCAGTCCAGGGGGGAGGGAGCGGTACTTC
TRBV29-1	-	-	TRBJ2-7	CSVEDRRGANLVEQYF	TGCAGCGTTGAAGATCGCAGGGGAGCGAACCTGGTAGAGCAGTACTTC
TRBV20-1	TRBD2	many	TRBJ2-5	CSASRLAGLQETQYF	TGCAGTGCTAGTCGACTAGCGGGGCTACAAGAGACCCAGTACTTC
TRBV12-3/TRBV12-4	TRBD1	many	TRBJ2-7	CASSPSTGNYEQYF	TGTGCCAGCAGCCCCTCGACAGGGAACTACGAGCAGTACTTC
TRBV20-1	TRBD1	few	TRBJ2-1	CSATAQGTYNEQFF	TGCAGTGCTACGGCACAGGGGACCTACAATGAGCAGTTCTTC
TRBV24-1	-	-	TRBJ2-2	CATSGGASTGELFF	TGTGCCACCAGCGGTGGAGCCTCCACCGGGGAGCTGTTTTTT
TRBV6-1	-	few	TRBJ1-6	CASSRSGPDSSRNSPLHF	TGTGCCAGCAGTCGATCCGGGCCCGATAGTAGTAGGAATTCACCCCTCCACTTT
TRBV7-7	TRBD1	-	TRBJ1-2	CASSCLPGTDYGYTF	TGTGCTAGCAGCTGCTTACCGGGGACAGACTATGGCTACACCTTC
TRBV3-1	TRBD1	few	TRBJ2-7	CASSQTGGFVYEQYF	TGTGCCAGCAGCCAAACAGGGGGATTCGTCTACGAGCAGTACTTC
TRBV27	TRBD1	many	TRBJ2-7	CASSPTGGNIYEQYF	TGTGCCAGCAGCCCGACAGGGGGCAATATCTACGAGCAGTACTTC
TRBV5-1	-	few	TRBJ2-1	CASSPDGGRSYNEQFF	TGCGCCAGCAGCCCCGACGGGGGGCGCTCCTACAATGAGCAGTTCTTC
TRBV15	-	many	TRBJ2-7	CATRILREGEQYF	TGTGCCACCCGCATTCTCCGTGAAGGGGAGCAGTACTTC
TRBV27	TRBD2	few	TRBJ2-7	CASSAGGTYEQYF	TGTGCCAGCAGCGCGGGGGGAACCTACGAGCAGTACTTC
TRBV5-1	TRBD1	-	TRBJ2-1	CASRLRQGVNEQFF	TGCGCCAGCAGGCTGAGACAGGGGGTGAATGAGCAGTTCTTC
TRBV14	TRBD1	many	TRBJ1-6	CASSLQGNNSPLHF	TGTGCCAGCAGCCTACAGGGGAATAATTCACCCCTCCACTTT
TRBV28	TRBD1	-	TRBJ2-1	CASSFDRGQDEQFF	TGTGCCAGCAGTTTCGACAGGGGGCAGGATGAGCAGTTCTTC
TRBV20-1	-	-	TRBJ2-5	CSAMYETQYF	TGCAGTGCGATGTACGAGACCCAGTACTTC
TRBV12-3/TRBV12-4	TRBD1	-	TRBJ1-4	CASRRTGGVVEKLFF	TGTGCCAGCAGGCGGACAGGGGGCGTCGTTGAAAAACTGTTTTTT
TRBV7-2	TRBD1	many	TRBJ2-7	CASSLARGQRDEQYF	TGTGCCAGCAGCCTAGCCAGGGGGCAAAGGGACGAGCAGTACTTC
TRBV29-1	-	many	TRBJ1-2	CSVGEGSYGYTF	TGCAGCGTTGGTGAAGGTTCCTATGGCTACACCTTC
TRBV20-1	-	many	TRBJ2-7	CSAPKTGTYEQYF	TGCAGTGCCCCAAAGACGGGAACCTACGAGCAGTACTTC
TRBV20-1	-	many	TRBJ2-6	CSASRQSSGANVLTF	TGCAGTGCTTCCAGACAGAGCTCTGGGGCCAACGTCCTGACTTTC
TRBV20-1	TRBD2	-	TRBJ2-3	CSARHQRGYTDTQYF	TGCAGTGCTAGACACCAGCGGGGCTACACAGATACGCAGTATTTT
TRBV7-2	TRBD2	many	TRBJ2-1	CASSPRSSGGAIYEQFF	TGTGCCAGCAGCCCTCGATCTAGCGGGGGGGCAATCTATGAGCAGTTCTTC
TRBV7-2	-	many	TRBJ2-3	CASSLGDSPTDTQYF	TGTGCCAGCAGCTTAGGGGACTCCCCCACAGATACGCAGTATTTT
TRBV6-5	-	few	TRBJ2-2	CASSWGQIPNTGELFF	TGTGCCAGCAGTTGGGGGCAGATTCCGAACACCGGGGAGCTGTTTTTT
TRBV7-9	-	-	TRBJ2-1	CASSLVPVSEQFF	TGTGCCAGCAGCTTAGTACCGGTCAGTGAGCAGTTCTTC
TRBV4-1	TRBD1	-	TRBJ1-2	CASSQLQGGPNGYTF	TGCGCCAGCAGCCAATTACAGGGGGGTCCGAATGGCTACACCTTC
TRBV28	TRBD1	-	TRBJ2-7	CASSADRGSHEQYF	TGTGCCAGCAGTGCCGACAGGGGGTCCCACGAGCAGTACTTC
TRBV5-8	TRBD1	many	TRBJ1-6	CASRPGTGSSPLHF	TGTGCCAGCAGGCCCGGGACAGGGAGTTCACCCCTCCACTTT
TRBV7-2	-	-	TRBJ2-1	CASSLHGPQGGEQFF	TGTGCCAGCAGCTTACACGGCCCCCAGGGGGGTGAGCAGTTCTTC
TRBV7-2	-	few	TRBJ2-7	CASSLEYGNYEQYF	TGTGCCAGCAGCTTAGAGTACGGGAACTACGAGCAGTACTTC
TRBV9	TRBD2	many	TRBJ2-1	CASSVQRGASEQFF	TGTGCCAGCAGCGTTCAGCGGGGGGCTAGTGAGCAGTTCTTC
TRBV4-3	TRBD2	-	TRBJ2-5	CASSQDAGGAAETQYF	TGCGCCAGCAGCCAAGATGCCGGGGGGGCCGCAGAGACCCAGTACTTC
TRBV9	-	-	TRBJ2-3	CTSSVGPVSTDTQYF	TGTACCAGCAGCGTAGGTCCAGTAAGCACAGATACGCAGTATTTT
TRBV7-9	-	-	TRBJ2-7	CASSDSGARYNEQYF	TGTGCCAGCAGCGACTCGGGGGCCCGATACAATGAGCAGTACTTC
TRBV20-1	TRBD1	many	TRBJ1-1	CSARTGTGTEAFF	TGCAGTGCTAGGACAGGGACAGGCACTGAAGCTTTCTTT
TRBV5-1	TRBD2	-	TRBJ2-3	CASSLLVAGLKPTDTQYF	TGCGCCAGCAGCTTGTTGGTAGCGGGGCTTAAACCCACAGATACGCAGTATTTT
TRBV29-1	-	-	TRBJ2-1	CSVERTIYNEQFF	TGCAGCGTTGAAAGGACCATCTACAATGAGCAGTTCTTC